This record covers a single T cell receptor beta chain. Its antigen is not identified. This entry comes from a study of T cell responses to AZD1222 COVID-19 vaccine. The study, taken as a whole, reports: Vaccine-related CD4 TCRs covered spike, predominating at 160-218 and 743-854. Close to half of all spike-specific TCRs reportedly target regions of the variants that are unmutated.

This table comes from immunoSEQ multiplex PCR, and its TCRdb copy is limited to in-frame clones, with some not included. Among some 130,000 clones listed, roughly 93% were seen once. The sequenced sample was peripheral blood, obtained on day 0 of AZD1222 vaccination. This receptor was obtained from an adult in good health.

In DNA form, the CDR3 reads TGTGCCAGCAGTTCGAACAGGGGCCCTCAGCCCCAGCATTTT. It yields the protein CASSSNRGPQPQHF. The chain joins TRBV27 to TRBJ1-5; 7 bases map to TRBD1. The CDR3 totals 14 residues. In germline, CDR1 is MNHEY, CDR2 SMNVEV (reference sequence). Trimming cost V 4 bases and J 6 bases; bases outside gene matches: 6.